Listed here are 25 T cell receptor beta chains from one sample, sequenced in a study of vaccination and CD4 T cells after COVID-19. Treatment specified: roughly ten-day PBMC culture with coronavirus spike peptide pools or control peptides (ViraFEST assay). These receptors are not linked to any known antigen. Sequencing of DNA taken from cultured CD4+ T cells relied on the Oncomine TCR Beta short-read assay. TCRdb independently ran MiXCR on the PCR reads; one entry per CDR3 protein. The data contain around 15,000 distinct CDR3 sequences, around 55% of them seen just once; the ten biggest clones take up around 33%. Sequencing was performed on cultured CD4+ T cells from blood, taken after SARS-CoV-2 vaccination. The receptors were gathered from a human donor with COVID-19.

This clonotype appeared once. This chain joins TRBV11-3 and TRBJ2-7; D gene unclear. V was shortened by 8 bases and J by 3 bases, with 14 bases between the two germline ends. The CDR3 runs 13 residues. The germline V gene has CDR1 SGHNT and CDR2 YENEEA. As DNA, the CDR3 is TGTGCCAGCTCAAAGTCCCCAAGCTACGAGCAGTACTTC. Translation: CASSKSPSYEQYF.

This clonotype was picked up a small number of times. V and J are TRBV19 and TRBJ1-2; D not certain. V lost 4 bases and J lost 0, with 6 bases in between. The CDR3 is made up of 13 amino acids. Per the germline V gene, CDR1 is LNHDA and CDR2 is SQIVND (reference sequence). The CDR3 DNA follows: TGTGCCAGTAGTAACCGGACTAACTATGGCTACACCTTC. Its protein is CASSNRTNYGYTF.

The V call is TRBV6-2 or TRBV6-3, the J call TRBJ2-7, with a tentative D call TRBD2 (6 bases). CDR3 length: 14 residues. Trimming pared 9 bases from V and 7 bases from J, leaving 22 bases between. Per germline, CDR1 MNHEY and CDR2 SVGEGT. The CDR3 is CASVPGLAWREQYF. DNA of the CDR3: TGTGCCAGTGTACCGGGACTCGCTTGGCGGGAGCAGTACTTC.

The chain joins TRBV6-5 to TRBJ2-2; 13 bases align to TRBD2. Germline trimming cut 4 bases from V and 10 bases from J; bases unmatched to any gene: 9. CDR3 length equals 16 residues. Germline V gene data show CDR1 as MNHEY and CDR2 as SVGAGI. Here the CDR3 DNA reads TGTGCCAGCAGTTCTCGGACTAGCGGGGGACCTGTGGAGCTGTTTTTT. Encoded protein: CASSSRTSGGPVELFF.

This clonotype was observed a few times. The chain joins TRBV20-1 to TRBJ2-5; TRBD2 might be the D (6 bases). This CDR3 comprises 14 residues. V gave up 2 bases and J gave up 3 bases, with 13 bases separating them. Germline CDR1 DFQATT, CDR2 SNEGSKA (reference sequence). In DNA form, the CDR3 reads TGCAGTGCTAGACTGGCAGGGAGGAAAGAGACCCAGTACTTC. Translating it yields CSARLAGRKETQYF.

The chain uses TRBV10-2 and TRBJ1-2; tentatively, D is TRBD1 (6 bases). V was clipped by 6 bases and J by 3 bases, with 14 bases between them. Germline V gene data show CDR1 as WSHSY and CDR2 as SAAADI. This CDR3 is built from 14 residues. The CDR3 region has the DNA TGCGCCAGCAGCCCACAGGGCTCGGACTATGGCTACACCTTC. Its translation is CASSPQGSDYGYTF.

The chain uses TRBV20-1 and TRBJ1-5; D gene unclear. The CDR3 sequence is 13 residues long. Germline CDR1 is DFQATT and CDR2 is SNEGSKA (reference sequence). Trimming removed 5 bases at V and 1 base at J, with 9 bases between. In nucleotides, the CDR3 is TGCAGTGCTGGAGGGAAAAGCAATCAGCCCCAGCATTTT. Translated: CSAGGKSNQPQHF.

This clonotype showed up just a few times. This chain connects TRBV10-1 to TRBJ1-2; 8 bases line up with TRBD1. Germline V gene sequence: CDR1 WNHNN, CDR2 SYGVQD (reference sequence). After removal of 2 bases from V and 4 bases from J, the junction contained 3 bases not matched to a gene. The length of the CDR3 is 14 residues. CDR3 sequence (DNA): TGCGCCAGCAGTGAGACAGGGGGGACCTATGGCTACACCTTC. Translation gives CASSETGGTYGYTF.

This rearrangement joins TRBV10-3 to TRBJ1-2; TRBD1 matches 8 bases. Trimming at V came to 6 bases and at J to 3 bases, leaving 9 bases not matched to a gene. Germline CDR1 and CDR2: ENHRY and SYGVKD. This CDR3 is 15 amino acids long. The CDR3 DNA reads TGTGCCATCAGGACCCCAGGGGGCAGCGACTATGGCTACACCTTC. As protein: CAIRTPGGSDYGYTF.

In its sample, this clonotype was seen once. The chain carries TRBV6-1 and TRBJ1-2; unclear D gene. This CDR3 has 13 amino acids. Germline CDR1 reads MNHNS; CDR2 reads SASEGT. The V end was cut by 1 base, the J end by 5 bases, with 8 bases between. CDR3 protein: CASSEEVIYGYTF. Written as DNA, the CDR3 is TGTGCCAGCAGTGAAGAGGTTATATATGGCTACACCTTC.

The chain carries TRBV6-1 and TRBJ2-3; 8 bases are a match to TRBD1. This CDR3 spans 14 amino acids. The trim removed 6 bases at V and 8 bases at J, leaving 10 bases unmatched. Germline CDR1 MNHNS, CDR2 SASEGT. The CDR3 reads CASRRDRGLGTQYF. As DNA, the CDR3 is TGTGCCAGCAGACGCGACAGGGGCTTGGGTACGCAGTATTTT.

The chain combines TRBV20-1 with TRBJ1-3; 7 bases align to TRBD1. This CDR3 comprises 15 residues. Germline CDR1 is DFQATT and CDR2 is SNEGSKA (reference sequence). J gave up 4 bases and V 0 bases, and 6 bases lay outside the gene matches. CDR3 nucleotides: TGCAGTGCTAGAGATTTACAGGGGATAGGAAACACCATATATTTT. It is translated as CSARDLQGIGNTIYF.

The V gene is TRBV24-1, the J gene TRBJ2-3; tentative D call: TRBD2 (6 bases). CDR3 length: 18 residues. CDR1 and CDR2 (germline): KGHDR, SFDVKD. Trimming cost V 9 bases and J 1 base, with 25 bases left between them. The DNA of the CDR3 is TGTGCCACCCGGGAGCGGGCATTGAGCTACCTTGGCACAGATACGCAGTATTTT. Translation: CATRERALSYLGTDTQYF.

This clonotype was observed a handful of times. This chain links TRBV19 with TRBJ1-3; D gene ambiguous. There are 13 residues in the CDR3. V dropped 4 bases and J dropped 7 bases, with 11 bases sitting between them. Germline V gives CDR1 LNHDA, CDR2 SQIVND (reference sequence). Here the CDR3 reads CASSTLEANTIYF. DNA of the CDR3: TGTGCCAGTAGTACCCTTGAGGCGAACACCATATATTTT.

A few counts support this clonotype. The V call is TRBV20-1, the J call TRBJ1-6; D may be TRBD1 (6 bases). The CDR3 runs 15 residues. Per germline, CDR1 DFQATT and CDR2 SNEGSKA (reference sequence). V shed 3 bases and J shed 8 bases, with 17 bases lying between them. The CDR3 region has the DNA TGCAGTGCTAGGGTAGCGGGGGCGGTGGATTCACCCCTCCACTTT. This encodes CSARVAGAVDSPLHF.

The rearrangement joins TRBV6-2 or TRBV6-3 to TRBJ2-5, with 9 bases identical to TRBD2. The germline gives CDR1 MNHEY, CDR2 SVGEGT. The J segment lost 3 bases and the V segment lost 3 bases, leaving 5 bases of the junction unmatched. This CDR3 spans 15 amino acids. Here the CDR3 DNA reads TGTGCCAGCAGTTATGGCGGGGGGGGTAAAGAGACCCAGTACTTC. Amino acid sequence: CASSYGGGGKETQYF.

This clonotype showed up just a few times. This chain joins TRBV11-2 and TRBJ2-3; D not resolved. Germline V gene sequence: CDR1 SGHAT, CDR2 FQNNGV. The V end lost 0 bases, the J end lost 4 bases, and 5 bases lay between the germline ends. The CDR3 runs 13 residues. For the CDR3, the DNA is TGTGCCAGCAGCTTAGATCGGGCAGATACGCAGTATTTT. It codes for CASSLDRADTQYF.

A few counts support this clonotype. J is TRBJ2-1 and V is TRBV6-5; D is unclear. Per germline, CDR1 MNHEY and CDR2 SVGAGI. Trimming shortened V by 0 bases and J by 4 bases, and 10 bases separated the two germline ends. The CDR3 has 15 residues. Here the CDR3 DNA reads TGTGCCAGCAGTTACTCGAACTCGTGGTACAATGAGCAGTTCTTC. It is translated as CASSYSNSWYNEQFF.

This chain links TRBV7-3 with TRBJ1-1, with D possibly being TRBD1 (6 bases). This CDR3 is 13 amino acids long. The germline V and J ends were trimmed by 2 bases and 11 bases, with 15 bases remaining between them. The germline V gene encodes CDR1 SGHTA and CDR2 FQGTGA. The CDR3 region is CASSLQGLGVAFF. DNA of the CDR3: TGTGCCAGCAGCTTACAGGGGCTGGGAGTCGCTTTCTTT.

The chain joins TRBV5-6 to TRBJ2-7, with D perhaps TRBD1 (5 bases). V lost 2 bases and J 9 bases, leaving 18 bases between the germline ends. CDR1 and CDR2 from the germline V gene are SGHDT and YYEEEE. The CDR3 spans 14 residues. CDR3 bases: TGTGCCAGCAGCTTCGTACAGGACACCACGGGGCAGTACTTC. Translating gives CASSFVQDTTGQYF.

The chain employs TRBV5-5 and TRBJ1-1; D gene unclear. Germline CDR1 is SGHKS and CDR2 is YYEKEE (reference sequence). The V gene lost 0 bases and the J gene lost 0 bases, with 12 bases spanning the gap. This CDR3 has 16 amino acids. DNA of the CDR3: TGTGCCAGCAGCTTGGCGCGCCAGACGTTGAACACTGAAGCTTTCTTT. Translated, it gives CASSLARQTLNTEAFF. The whole variable domain, filled in from reference TRBV5-5 and TRBJ1-1, reads DAGVTQSPTHLIKTRGQQVTLRCSPISGHKSVSWYQQVLGQGPQFIFQYYEKEERGRGNFPDRFSARQFPNYSSELNVNALLLGDSALYLCASSLARQTLNTEAFFGQGTRLTVV.

The chain links TRBV2 to TRBJ2-1; 9 nucleotides line up with TRBD2. V gave up 0 bases and J gave up 4 bases; unmatched junction bases: 7. CDR1 is SNHLY, CDR2 FYNNEI, per germline. This CDR3 region has 17 residues. CDR3 nucleotide sequence: TGTGCCAGCAGTGAAGCTCAGCGGGGGGCCACATACAATGAGCAGTTCTTC. This encodes CASSEAQRGATYNEQFF.

CDR3 nucleotides: TGCAGTGCTAGAAAAAGAGGACAGGGGTTGACGAGGGGCAATCAGCCCCAGCATTTT. The encoded protein is CSARKRGQGLTRGNQPQHF. The chain has TRBV20-1 and TRBJ1-5; 9 positions agree with TRBD1. This CDR3 spans 19 amino acids. With 2 bases clipped from V and 2 bases from J, the junction kept 16 bases outside the gene matches. Looked up from germline, CDR1 is DFQATT and CDR2 is SNEGSKA (reference sequence).

This clonotype has just one count. This chain links TRBV5-6 with TRBJ1-6, with no clear D. Germline-derived CDR1 and CDR2 are SGHDT and YYEEEE. Trimming took off 1 base at V and 17 bases at J, with 16 bases between the two ends. The CDR3 extends over 13 amino acids. The CDR3 nucleotides read TGTGCCAGCAGCTTGCGGTACAGCGTGGGTTTCCACTTT. It codes for CASSLRYSVGFHF.

The chain combines TRBV7-8 with TRBJ2-5; D unclear. Germline lookup yields CDR1 SGHVS and CDR2 FQNEAQ. V gave up 5 bases and J gave up 1 base, with 8 bases separating them. The CDR3 length is 13 residues. The CDR3 bases are TGTGCCAGCAGCGATCGACTCCAAGAGACCCAGTACTTC. Translation gives CASSDRLQETQYF. Combining the CDR3 with reference TRBV7-8 and TRBJ2-5 gives the whole variable domain GAGVSQSPRYKVAKRGQDVALRCDPISGHVSLFWYQQALGQGPEFLTYFQNEAQLDKSGLPSDRFFAERPEGSVSTLKIQRTQQEDSAVYLCASSDRLQETQYFGPGTRLLVL.